The 17 T cell receptor beta chains below come from one sample, sequenced in a study of T cells expressing NK-cell markers. TCRdb reprocessed the 5' RACE reads and reports one entry per CDR3 protein, with no DNA. This repertoire includes about 260,000 distinct CDR3 sequences. Sequenced sample: blood T cells: a sorted CD56 or NKG2C T cell subset, CD4+ or CD8+ T cells, or bulk PBMC T cells (not recorded which). The receptors come from a woman between 18 and 70 years old in good health.

The chain uses TRBV12-3 or TRBV12-4 and TRBJ2-3; the TCRdb call, TRBD1, lacks DNA for checking. The CDR3 covers 15 residues. CDR3 sequence reads: CASSAGFPPTDTQYF.

V usage is TRBV20-1 and J usage is TRBJ2-3; no DNA is available, so the TRBD1 call from TCRdb remains unchecked. In germline, CDR1 is DFQATT, CDR2 SNEGSKA (reference sequence). This CDR3 is 14 amino acids long. The CDR3 is CSVRGGAAVDTQYF.

This chain connects TRBV5-6 to TRBJ2-1; no DNA is available, so the TRBD2 call from TCRdb remains unchecked. The CDR3 sequence is 16 residues long. In germline, CDR1 is SGHDT, CDR2 YYEEEE. The CDR3: CASSQLTSGSRDEQFF.

The V gene is TRBV12-3 or TRBV12-4, the J gene TRBJ2-5. This CDR3 is built from 12 residues. The CDR3 spells CASSSDGETQYF.

The chain is built from TRBV6-1 and TRBJ2-5; TCRdb's D call of TRBD1 is untestable without DNA. The CDR3 has 14 residues. Germline values: CDR1 MNHNS, CDR2 SASEGT. CDR3 loop: CASSDPSRARTQYF.

This rearrangement joins TRBV6-1 to TRBJ2-7; the TRBD1 assignment by TCRdb is unverifiable without DNA. The CDR3 length is 15 residues. The V gene's germline CDR1 is MNHNS and CDR2 SASEGT. The CDR3 loop is CASSSGTGGSYEQYF.

This chain uses TRBV7-2 with TRBJ2-5; TCRdb proposes TRBD2, but this gene call is untestable without DNA. Germline-derived CDR1 and CDR2 are SGHTA and FQGNSA. The CDR3 totals 14 residues. The CDR3 is CASQGLAGWETQYF.

This chain uses TRBV20-1 with TRBJ2-5. The CDR3 contains 12 residues. Germline V CDR1 and CDR2: DFQATT, SNEGSKA (reference sequence). CDR3 residues: CSALIHQETQYF.

This chain links TRBV5-1 with TRBJ2-3. Germline V gene lookup returns CDR1 SGHRS and CDR2 YFSETQ. The CDR3 is 15 amino acids. CDR3 in amino acids: CASSLVATGADTQYF.

The chain carries TRBV5-1 and TRBJ2-3; TCRdb calls TRBD1, which cannot be checked without DNA. This CDR3 has 15 residues. Germline V lookup: CDR1 SGHRS, CDR2 YFSETQ. The CDR3 here is CASRSNRGSTDTQYF.

The J gene is TRBJ1-1, the V gene TRBV27; the D call from TCRdb, TRBD1, cannot be confirmed without DNA. CDR1 is MNHEY, CDR2 SMNVEV, per germline (reference sequence). The CDR3 runs to 15 residues. CDR3 loop: CASSMRKGGNTEAFF.

The chain recombines TRBV19 with TRBJ1-1. Germline V CDR1 and CDR2: LNHDA, SQIVND (reference sequence). The CDR3 consists of 14 residues. The CDR3 reads CASRSGPLNTEAFF. Full variable domain (missing parts from reference TRBV19 and TRBJ1-1): DGGITQSPKYLFRKEGQNVTLSCEQNLNHDAMYWYRQDPGQGLRLIYYSQIVNDFQKGDIAEGYSVSREKKESFPLTVTSAQKNPTAFYLCASRSGPLNTEAFFGQGTRLTVV.

The J gene is TRBJ1-5, the V gene TRBV20-1; TCRdb outputs TRBD1, but without DNA this stays unchecked. Germline CDR1 and CDR2: DFQATT and SNEGSKA (reference sequence). CDR3 length: 16 amino acids. CDR3 residues: CSAREQGGSSNQPQHF.

This rearrangement joins TRBV7-2 to TRBJ2-7; TCRdb's assignment of TRBD1 cannot be checked, as there is no DNA. The CDR3 runs to 13 residues. Germline lookup yields CDR1 SGHTA and CDR2 FQGNSA. The chain's CDR3 is CASSYRDTLGQYF. Combining the CDR3 with reference TRBV7-2 and TRBJ2-7 gives the whole variable domain GAGVSQSPSNKVTEKGKDVELRCDPISGHTALYWYRQSLGQGLEFLIYFQGNSAPDKSGLPSDRFSAERTGGSVSTLTIQRTQQEDSAVYLCASSYRDTLGQYFGPGTRLTVT.

V is TRBV4-3 and J is TRBJ1-6. CDR1 is LGHNA and CDR2 is YSLEER in the germline V gene. The CDR3 runs 16 residues. The chain's CDR3 is CASSQLVGSNNSPLHF.

The chain links TRBV6-2 or TRBV6-3 to TRBJ2-7. Per germline, CDR1 MNHEY and CDR2 SVGEGT. This CDR3 has 12 amino acids. CDR3 amino acids: CASSYSGNQQYF.

This chain links TRBV7-2 with TRBJ2-5; the TRBD2 assignment by TCRdb is unverifiable without DNA. From germline, CDR1 is SGHTA and CDR2 FQGNSA. This CDR3 region has 16 residues. The CDR3 spells CASSLVGTSVSETQYF.